A selection of T cell receptor beta chains follows, all from one sample in a study of siplizumab effects on memory and regulatory T cells. The data were produced by immunoSEQ multiplex PCR, yet TCRdb's version contains in-frame clones alone and is incomplete. This table has roughly 100,000 clones, roughly 92% appearing once. The sample was CD4+ T cells sorted from blood. The receptors here all came from a human donor in good health. Each CDR3 is given without its conserved first and last residue.

v_gene	len	CDR3aa
TRBV5-5	14	ASSPSRGLAKNIQY
TRBV6-1	10	ASSQNTYEQY
TRBV20-1	8	SATQYEQY
TRBV5-4	14	ASSPKTGYEDTEAF
TRBV9	15	ASSAQGQPSSGNTIY
TRBV27	15	ASSFRTVGRNTGELF
TRBV5-1	13	ASKDGTSLSNEQF
TRBV28	11	ASILAGVNEQF
TRBV21-1	20	ASSVGLAPGRPGQRINEKLF
TRBV30	9	AWSAKNIQY
TRBV7-3	13	ASSLVAGVRNEQF
TRBV6-1	14	ASSARGGQSYNEQF
TRBV2	13	ASMVPVEVGNTIY
TRBV19	14	ASSPRDFEATDTQY
TRBV6-1	12	ATSVRSSEAPLH